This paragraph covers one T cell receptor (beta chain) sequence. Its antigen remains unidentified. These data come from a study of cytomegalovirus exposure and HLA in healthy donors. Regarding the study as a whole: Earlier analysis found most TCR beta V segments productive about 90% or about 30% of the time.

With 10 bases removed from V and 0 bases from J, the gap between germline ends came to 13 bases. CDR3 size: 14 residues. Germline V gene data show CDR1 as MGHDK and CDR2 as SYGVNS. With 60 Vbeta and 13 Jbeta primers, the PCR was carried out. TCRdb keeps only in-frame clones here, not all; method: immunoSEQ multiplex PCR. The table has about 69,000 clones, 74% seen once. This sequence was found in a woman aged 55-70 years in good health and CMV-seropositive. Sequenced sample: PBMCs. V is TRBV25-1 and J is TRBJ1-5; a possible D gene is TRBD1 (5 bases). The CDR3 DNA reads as TGTGCCACCTCGACAGAATATAGCAATCAGCCCCAGCATTTT. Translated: CATSTEYSNQPQHF.